What follows are 20 T cell receptor beta chains derived from one specimen sequenced in a study of blood T cells in healthy people across ages. Then a second PCR, running about 7 to 11 cycles, was carried out with a sample-barcoded 5' primer and a J-beta primer mix. Via MiXCR, TCRdb re-called the 5' RACE reads, giving one row per CDR3 protein. The sample includes about 900,000 distinct CDR3 sequences, roughly 48% of them seen just once. Sample: blood. The receptors shown here come from a man aged 30-40 years in good health.

The chain uses TRBV28 and TRBJ1-2; D not resolved. The CDR3 has 14 amino acids. CDR1 and CDR2 (germline): MDHEN, SYDVKM. The V and J ends lost 4 bases and 8 bases respectively, with 17 bases between them. Written as DNA, the CDR3 is TGTGCCAGCAGTTCCTCCGGGATCTTCGGGGGCTACACCTTC. Its protein is CASSSSGIFGGYTF.

The chain employs TRBV24-1 and TRBJ2-5; D call uncertain. The DNA end is more similar to TRBJ2-7, so the J call may be wrong. The CDR3 has 14 residues. Germline CDR1 is KGHDR and CDR2 is SFDVKD. The CDR3 loop reads CATSDFPAPGEQYF. The DNA of the CDR3 is TGTGCCACCAGTGATTTCCCGGCCCCTGGCGAGCAGTACTTC.

This clonotype was detected a few times. The genes are TRBV10-3 and TRBJ2-7; 8 bases are a match to TRBD1. CDR1 ENHRY and CDR2 SYGVKD come from the germline V gene. With 11 bases clipped from V and 5 bases from J, the junction kept 8 bases outside the gene matches. The length of the CDR3 is 12 residues. The CDR3 DNA reads TGTGCCGGAGGACAGGGTGGCCACGAGCAGTACTTC. This codes for CAGGQGGHEQYF.

The chain uses TRBV12-3 or TRBV12-4 and TRBJ1-5; D is undetermined. The V gene lost 6 bases and the J gene lost 1 base, with 13 bases spanning the gap. The CDR3 is 15 residues long. The CDR3 protein is CASSGRSGSNQPQHF. For the CDR3, the DNA is TGTGCCAGCAGCGGACGTTCGGGGAGCAATCAGCCCCAGCATTTT.

This chain joins TRBV18 and TRBJ2-3, with 7 bases aligning to TRBD1. V gave up 6 bases and J gave up 3 bases; unmatched junction bases: 9. Per germline, CDR1 KGHSH and CDR2 LQKENI. The CDR3 length is 15 residues. DNA for the CDR3: TGTGCCAGCTCGCCCAACCAGGGGGAGACAGATACGCAGTATTTT. Translated, it gives CASSPNQGETDTQYF.

The chain joins TRBV12-3 or TRBV12-4 to TRBJ2-5; 7 bases are shared with TRBD1. The end of the DNA is better explained by TRBJ2-7, so the J call may be wrong. The CDR3 is made up of 14 amino acids. CDR3 loop: CASSSQGSAYEQYF. CDR3 DNA sequence: TGTGCCAGCAGTTCACAGGGGTCCGCCTACGAGCAGTACTTC.

The table lists this clonotype with a few counts. The rearrangement joins TRBV27 to TRBJ1-2, with D unresolved. The V gene lost 5 bases and the J gene lost 5 bases, with 9 bases spanning the gap. This CDR3 is built from 12 residues. Germline V gene sequence: CDR1 MNHEY, CDR2 SMNVEV (reference sequence). The CDR3 spells CASSTGRYGYTF. For the CDR3, the DNA is TGTGCCAGCAGTACCGGCAGGTATGGCTACACCTTC.

This clonotype has ten or more counts. The chain couples TRBV28 to TRBJ2-7; D is perhaps TRBD1 or TRBD2 (5 bases each). The length of the CDR3 is 17 residues. Per germline, CDR1 MDHEN and CDR2 SYDVKM. Trimming removed 4 bases at V and 3 bases at J, with 22 bases between. The CDR3, as DNA: TGTGCCAGCAGTTCCCCCCCACCGGGGCATTTATACTACGAGCAGTACTTC. This gives the protein CASSSPPPGHLYYEQYF.

CDR3 DNA sequence: TGTGCCAGCAGAAGGGAATCCGAAGGGTATGGCTACACCTTC. It translates to CASRRESEGYGYTF. This chain connects TRBV2 to TRBJ1-2, with D unresolved. The CDR3 consists of 14 residues. Trimming stripped 6 bases from V and 5 bases from J, with 16 bases between. Per the germline V gene, CDR1 is SNHLY and CDR2 is FYNNEI.

This sequence joins TRBV25-1 and TRBJ2-7, with a weak D call TRBD1 (5 bases). V was clipped by 2 bases and J by 7 bases, with 18 bases between them. This CDR3 is built from 15 residues. The V gene's germline CDR1 is MGHDK and CDR2 SYGVNS. This CDR3 is CASSEIKGVLREQYF. The CDR3 nucleotides are TGTGCCAGCAGTGAAATAAAAGGGGTCTTAAGGGAGCAGTACTTC.

There are a few counts of this clonotype. This chain connects TRBV7-2 to TRBJ2-3; maybe TRBD2 (6 bases). Looked up from germline, CDR1 is SGHTA and CDR2 is FQGNSA. V lost 3 bases and J lost 2, with 12 bases in between. The CDR3 is 15 residues long. As DNA, the CDR3 is TGTGCCAGCAGCTTTCCTGGCGGGGTCACAGATACGCAGTATTTT. This sequence encodes CASSFPGGVTDTQYF.

The chain links TRBV4-3 to TRBJ2-7; the match to TRBD1 covers 7 bases. The CDR3 is made up of 18 amino acids. The V gene end was trimmed by 3 bases and the J gene end by 0 bases; junction bases not matched to a gene: 14. Germline V lookup: CDR1 LGHNA, CDR2 YSLEER. The CDR3 region has the DNA TGCGCCAGCAGCCAGGACCGGGACAGACAAATTGTCTCCTACGAGCAGTACTTC. The encoded protein is CASSQDRDRQIVSYEQYF.

The gene calls are TRBV7-9 and TRBJ1-2, with TRBD1 identical over 7 bases. The junction had 6 bases not matched to a gene; V was cut back by 5 bases and J by 6 bases. Germline CDR1 is SEHNR and CDR2 is FQNEAQ (reference sequence). This CDR3 is built from 13 residues. CDR3: CASSRTTGNGYTF. The CDR3 DNA reads TGTGCCAGCAGCCGTACGACAGGGAATGGCTACACCTTC.

On this clonotype: This may be a read error: a much more frequent sequence differs by one nucleotide. V gene TRBV29-1 combines with J gene TRBJ2-3, with 9 nucleotides matching TRBD1. Germline CDR1 is SQVTM and CDR2 is ANQGSEA. The CDR3 covers 14 residues. Trimming at V came to 4 bases and at J to 2 bases, leaving 4 bases not matched to a gene. As DNA, the CDR3 is TGCAGCGTTGGAGGACAGGGGACCACAGATACGCAGTATTTT. Amino acid sequence: CSVGGQGTTDTQYF.

As regards this clonotype: A much larger clone differs from this one at a single base, so this may be a read error. This rearrangement joins TRBV21-1 to TRBJ2-3; no DNA check was done on the table's D call, TRBD2. TRBV21-1 corresponds to a pseudogene. This CDR3 has 15 amino acids. The CDR3 DNA reads TGTGCCAGCAGCAAAGGACGAGCGGTTTATCATACGCAGTATTTT. Translation gives CASSKGRAVYHTQYF.

Comments on this clonotype: The junction departs from the called germline gene at one end, perhaps through a read error. The chain joins TRBV14 to TRBJ2-1, with no clear D. The CDR3 contains 17 residues. Germline CDR1 is SGHDN and CDR2 is FVKESK. This chain's CDR3 is CASSQNLVLATGNEQFF. The CDR3 DNA reads as TGCGCCAGCAGCCAAAACCTCGTTCTGGCCACCGGCAATGAGCAGTTCTTC.

The V gene is TRBV7-9, the J gene TRBJ1-2, with 8 positions matching TRBD1. Trimming cost V 0 bases and J 1 base; bases outside gene matches: 1. There are 15 residues in the CDR3. The germline V gene encodes CDR1 SEHNR and CDR2 FQNEAQ (reference sequence). CDR3 loop: CASSLARGLNYGYTF. The CDR3 region has the DNA TGTGCCAGCAGCTTAGCCAGGGGGCTTAACTATGGCTACACCTTC. The variable domain in full, completed from reference TRBV7-9 and TRBJ1-2, reads DTGVSQNPRHKITKRGQNVTFRCDPISEHNRLYWYRQTLGQGPEFLTYFQNEAQLEKSRLLSDRFSAERPKGSFSTLEIQRTEQGDSAMYLCASSLARGLNYGYTFGSGTRLTVV.

This chain links TRBV9 with TRBJ2-3; the match to TRBD2 covers 8 bases. This CDR3 region has 16 residues. Germline CDR1 reads SGDLS; CDR2 reads YYNGEE. Trimming cost V 0 bases and J 2 bases; bases outside gene matches: 5. The CDR3 loop is CASSVVRGGLTDTQYF. The CDR3 bases are TGTGCCAGCAGCGTAGTCCGCGGGGGGCTCACAGATACGCAGTATTTT.

This clonotype was found a few times. This chain connects TRBV28 to TRBJ1-1; D is undetermined. With 6 bases removed from V and 4 bases from J, the gap between germline ends came to 9 bases. The CDR3 loop spans 12 amino acids. CDR1 and CDR2 from the germline V gene are MDHEN and SYDVKM. As DNA, the CDR3 is TGTGCCAGCAGGCTCGAGATCACTGAAGCTTTCTTT. Translation gives CASRLEITEAFF. Based on the CDR3 plus reference TRBV28 and TRBJ1-1, the full variable domain is DVKVTQSSRYLVKRTGEKVFLECVQDMDHENMFWYRQDPGLGLRLIYFSYDVKMKEKGDIPEGYSVSREKKERFSLILESASTNQTSMYLCASRLEITEAFFGQGTRLTVV.

CDR3 DNA sequence: TGCAGTGCTAGAGGGGACAGGGGCATCTACGAGCAGTACTTC. It codes for CSARGDRGIYEQYF. The chain links TRBV20-1 to TRBJ2-7; 10 positions agree with TRBD1. After removal of 1 base from V and 3 bases from J, the junction contained 3 bases not matched to a gene. Germline V CDR1 and CDR2: DFQATT, SNEGSKA (reference sequence). The CDR3 has 14 amino acids.